This section outlines one TCR beta chain sequence together with its context. The sample is drawn from a study of T cell changes during pregnancy in multiple sclerosis. TCRdb's copy holds only in-frame clones and misses some; the assay was immunoSEQ multiplex PCR. Of tens of thousands of clones listed, 91% are singletons. This sequence originates from a female donor in good health, enrolled as a control in a pregnancy study. Source: peripheral blood, taken in the third trimester of pregnancy.

CDR3 amino acids: CASSDRGRLMGTEAFF. CDR3 coding DNA: TGTGCCAGCAGCGACAGGGGGCGCCTTATGGGCACTGAAGCTTTCTTT. The V call is TRBV7-9, the J call TRBJ1-1; 10 nucleotides agree with TRBD1. The CDR3 runs to 16 residues. CDR1 and CDR2 (germline): SEHNR, FQNEAQ (reference sequence). V shed 5 bases, J shed 4 bases, and the junction held 10 bases outside the gene matches.